This T cell receptor (beta chain) came from a study of CD8+CD57+ T cells in acquired aplastic anemia. The overall study: Researchers reported that healthy donors averaged about 11 million reads for CD4+ cells. Findings of the study overall: The same twenty-nine CD8+ CDR3 sequences occurred in patients and in controls.

This clonotype was observed many times. Its antigen remains unknown. The template for TCR beta VDJ and CDR3 sequence profiling was genomic DNA. TCRdb re-analysed the reads in MiXCR, keeping a single row per CDR3 protein. The sample shows about 160,000 distinct CDR3 sequences, roughly 48% of them seen only once. Per the germline V gene, CDR1 is SGHTA and CDR2 is FQGTGA. This CDR3 spans 16 amino acids. V lost 3 bases to trimming and J lost 2 bases; unmatched junction nucleotides: 6. The sequenced sample was sorted CD4+, CD8+, or CD8+CD57+ T cells (not recorded which) from PBMCs. The gene calls are TRBV7-3 and TRBJ2-3; 9 bases agree with TRBD2. This TCR was sampled from a human donor in good health. The CDR3 loop is CASSLGTSPNTDTQYF. CDR3 in DNA: TGTGCCAGCAGCTTGGGGACTAGCCCGAACACAGATACGCAGTATTTT. The variable domain in full, with the rest retrieved from reference TRBV7-3 and TRBJ2-3, is GAGVSQTPSNKVTEKGKYVELRCDPISGHTALYWYRQSLGQGPEFLIYFQGTGAADDSGLPNDRFFAVRPEGSVSTLKIQRTERGDSAVYLCASSLGTSPNTDTQYFGPGTRLTVL.